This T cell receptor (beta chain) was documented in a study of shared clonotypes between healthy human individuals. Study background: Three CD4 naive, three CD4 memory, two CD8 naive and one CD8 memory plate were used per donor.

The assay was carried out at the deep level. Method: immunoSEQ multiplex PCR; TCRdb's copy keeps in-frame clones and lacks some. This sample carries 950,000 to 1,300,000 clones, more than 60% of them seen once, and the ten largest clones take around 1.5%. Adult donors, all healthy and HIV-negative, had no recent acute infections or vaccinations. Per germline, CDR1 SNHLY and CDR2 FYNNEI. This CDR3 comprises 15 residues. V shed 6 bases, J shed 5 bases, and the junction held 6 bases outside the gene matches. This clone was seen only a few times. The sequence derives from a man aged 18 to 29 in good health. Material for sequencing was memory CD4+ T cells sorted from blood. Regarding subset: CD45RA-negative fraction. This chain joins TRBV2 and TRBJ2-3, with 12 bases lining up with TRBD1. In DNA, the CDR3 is TGTGCCAGCAGCCCGGGACAGGGGGCAAAAGATACGCAGTATTTT. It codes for CASSPGQGAKDTQYF.